This T cell receptor (beta chain) was retrieved from a study of T cells in Graves' hyperthyroidism and ophthalmopathy. Study overall: The authors collected peripheral blood at initial diagnosis, before any treatment. General observations from the study: Ophthalmopathy and stable hyperthyroidism were told apart by a 13 V-J model.

The TCR beta CDR3 regions underwent amplification using RNA transcripts as the source. The primer set for the first-round RT-PCR of the TCR CDR3 was HTBI. TCRdb re-analysed the multiplex PCR reads in MiXCR, keeping a single row per CDR3 protein. The sample contains roughly 180,000 distinct CDR3 sequences, about 15% of which appear only once. This clonotype was observed many times. Its antigen is undetermined. V lost 1 base and J 6 bases, leaving 7 bases between the germline ends. CDR3 length equals 12 residues. Germline V CDR1 and CDR2: SGHVS, FNYEAQ. V gene TRBV7-6 combines with J gene TRBJ2-7; D call uncertain. Sequenced input: blood. The source of this sequence is a woman in her 50s with Graves' hyperthyroidism. In DNA form, the CDR3 reads TGTGCCAGCAGCTTAGAAGGAATCGAGCAGTACTTC. Amino acids: CASSLEGIEQYF. Full variable domain (outside the CDR3, taken from reference TRBV7-6 and TRBJ2-7): GAGVSQSPRYKVTKRGQDVALRCDPISGHVSLYWYRQALGQGPEFLTYFNYEAQQDKSGLPNDRFSAERPEGSISTLTIQRTEQRDSAMYRCASSLEGIEQYFGPGTRLTVT.